A selection of T cell receptor beta chains follows, all from one sample in a study of shared T cell receptors in the human thymus. The repertoire was sequenced with immunoSEQ multiplex PCR; TCRdb's copy has only in-frame clones and lacks some. The table has around 730,000 clones, 70% to 90% seen once. These data were also filed under a second study, of human thymus T cells.

Material for sequencing was thymocytes. These receptors were taken from a girl under two years old with a congenital heart defect. The CDR3 runs from the conserved cysteine through the conserved F or W. The D gene is left open where the match is weak. Rows may omit the clone size; those that give it use once, few, many or a size class.

v_call	j_call	clone_size	cdr3_length	d_call	cdr3_aa	cdr3_nt
TRBV5-1	TRBJ1-3	NA	14	TRBD1	CASSPRDRGNTIYF	TGCGCCAGCAGCCCACGGGACAGGGGTAACACCATATATTTT
TRBV10-3	TRBJ1-5	few	15	TRBD1	CAISIHRGLDQPQHF	TGTGCCATCAGTATACACAGGGGTCTTGATCAGCCCCAGCATTTT
TRBV27	TRBJ1-2	NA	13	NA	CASSFKGRNGYTF	TGTGCCAGCAGTTTCAAGGGGCGGAATGGCTACACCTTC
TRBV7-3	TRBJ2-5	NA	17	TRBD2	CASSPHGLAGGQETQYF	TGTGCCAGCAGCCCACACGGACTAGCGGGGGGACAAGAGACCCAGTACTTC
TRBV7-3	TRBJ2-3	NA	14	NA	CASSSRGITDTQYF	TGTGCCAGCAGCTCCCGGGGGATCACAGATACGCAGTATTTT
TRBV27	TRBJ1-5	NA	12	NA	CASSGSNQPQHF	TGTGCCAGCAGTGGCAGTAATCAGCCCCAGCATTTT
TRBV10-1	TRBJ2-1	NA	15	NA	CASSESGELYNEQFF	TGCGCCAGCAGTGAGTCCGGGGAACTTTACAATGAGCAGTTCTTC
TRBV14	TRBJ2-1	NA	16	TRBD1	CASSQYQRQGKNEQFF	TGTGCCAGCAGCCAATATCAGAGACAGGGTAAAAATGAGCAGTTCTTC
TRBV6-1	TRBJ2-4	once	15	NA	CASSQGNGSKNIQYF	TGTGCCAGCAGCCAGGGGAATGGGTCCAAAAACATTCAGTACTTC
TRBV15	TRBJ1-6	NA	18	NA	CATSRDRGWQHYNSPLHF	TGTGCCACCAGCAGAGATAGGGGTTGGCAACACTATAATTCACCCCTCCACTTT
TRBV5-6	TRBJ1-6	NA	16	NA	CASSLEGGSYNSPLHF	TGTGCCAGCAGCTTGGAGGGAGGCTCCTATAATTCACCCCTCCACTTT
TRBV7-9	TRBJ2-3	NA	19	NA	CASRYHFVKWGHHTDTQYF	TGTGCCAGCCGTTATCACTTTGTTAAGTGGGGCCACCATACTGATACGCAGTATTTT
TRBV5-1	TRBJ1-2	NA	15	NA	CASTIGSYNPYGYTF	TGCGCCAGCACTATCGGGAGCTATAACCCTTATGGCTACACCTTC
TRBV7-2	TRBJ2-1	NA	15	NA	CASRAQGQDFNEQFF	TGTGCCAGCAGAGCTCAGGGGCAAGATTTCAATGAGCAGTTCTTC
TRBV27	TRBJ1-1	once	15	TRBD1	CASSVRRGRATEAFF	TGTGCCAGCAGTGTCCGCAGGGGGAGAGCGACTGAAGCTTTCTTT
TRBV19	TRBJ2-1	NA	15	TRBD2	CASRKRGGGYNEQFF	TGTGCCAGTAGGAAGCGGGGGGGAGGCTACAATGAGCAGTTCTTC
TRBV5-1	TRBJ1-1	NA	14	NA	CASSLETATTEAFF	TGCGCCAGCAGCTTGGAGACAGCGACCACTGAAGCTTTCTTT
TRBV4-3	TRBJ1-6	NA	16	NA	CASSQDLGFGNSPLHF	TGCGCCAGCAGCCAAGATCTCGGGTTCGGCAATTCACCCCTCCACTTT
TRBV27	TRBJ1-6	NA	18	NA	CASSPIPLRGTWDSPLHF	TGTGCCAGCAGTCCCATCCCTCTCCGGGGGACTTGGGATTCACCCCTCCACTTT
TRBV25-1	TRBJ2-5	NA	15	TRBD2	CASSEWLAGRETQYF	TGTGCCAGCAGTGAATGGCTAGCGGGGCGGGAGACCCAGTACTTC
TRBV10-3	TRBJ1-4	NA	16	NA	CAISESGGTTNEKLFF	TGTGCCATCAGTGAGTCCGGCGGGACAACTAATGAAAAACTGTTTTTT
TRBV27	TRBJ2-7	few	16	NA	CASSLDMGAEKYEQYF	TGTGCCAGCAGTCTGGACATGGGGGCAGAGAAATACGAGCAGTACTTC
TRBV28	TRBJ1-6	NA	17	NA	CASLNPTWQAKASPLHF	TGTGCCAGCCTCAACCCGACCTGGCAGGCTAAGGCTTCACCCCTCCACTTT
TRBV14	TRBJ1-3	NA	15	NA	CASSQDTPRGNTIYF	TGTGCCAGCAGCCAAGATACCCCCCGGGGAAACACCATATATTTT
TRBV4-3	TRBJ2-7	NA	14	TRBD1	CASSRTGESYEQYF	TGCGCCAGCAGCCGCACAGGGGAAAGCTACGAGCAGTACTTC
TRBV7-9	TRBJ1-3	NA	16	TRBD1	CASSFRQGVAGNTIYF	TGTGCCAGCAGCTTTCGACAGGGAGTAGCTGGAAACACCATATATTTT
TRBV6-5	TRBJ1-6	NA	14	NA	CASSHGGASSPLHF	TGTGCCAGCAGTCATGGGGGGGCCTCTTCACCCCTCCACTTT
TRBV27	TRBJ1-5	NA	13	NA	CASGNRVNQPQHF	TGTGCCAGCGGAAACAGGGTCAATCAGCCCCAGCATTTT
TRBV5-4	TRBJ2-6	NA	20	NA	CASSLRTPTSVGSGANVLTF	TGTGCCAGCAGCTTGCGGACACCAACATCAGTGGGCTCTGGGGCCAACGTCCTGACTTTC
TRBV2	TRBJ1-6	NA	18	NA	CASSEALKKSSYNSPLHF	TGTGCCAGCAGTGAAGCGCTTAAGAAGAGCTCCTATAATTCACCCCTCCACTTT
TRBV27	TRBJ1-2	NA	16	TRBD1	CASSSARTGGGHGYTF	TGTGCCAGCAGTTCCGCCCGGACAGGGGGCGGTCATGGCTACACCTTC
TRBV6-6	TRBJ1-6	NA	15	NA	CASQTPRSGNSPLHF	TGTGCCAGCCAAACCCCCAGGTCTGGTAATTCACCCCTCCACTTT
TRBV12-5	TRBJ1-6	NA	15	TRBD1	CASGLEQGYNSPLHF	TGTGCTAGTGGTTTGGAACAGGGGTATAATTCACCCCTCCACTTT
TRBV5-4	TRBJ2-7	few	19	TRBD1	CASSSTLGTGGNRRDEQYF	TGTGCCAGCAGCTCAACCCTCGGGACAGGGGGGAACCGTAGGGACGAGCAGTACTTC
TRBV27	TRBJ1-2	NA	14	TRBD1	CASRWDRRPYGYTF	TGTGCCAGCAGGTGGGACAGGCGACCCTATGGCTACACCTTC
TRBV2	TRBJ1-2	NA	14	NA	CASSGPLRHHGYTF	TGTGCCAGCAGTGGCCCACTGAGGCACCATGGCTACACCTTC
TRBV5-6	TRBJ1-1	NA	14	TRBD1	CASSWKRQGMMAFF	TGTGCCAGCAGCTGGAAACGACAGGGGATGATGGCTTTCTTT
TRBV14	TRBJ2-5	few	17	NA	CASSQPTIWGGEETQYF	TGTGCCAGCAGCCAACCGACCATTTGGGGGGGCGAGGAGACCCAGTACTTC
TRBV5-4	TRBJ1-1	NA	14	NA	CASSYGSTNTEAFF	TGTGCCAGCAGCTATGGCAGTACAAACACTGAAGCTTTCTTT
TRBV7-2	TRBJ2-1	NA	16	NA	CASRNDQGSCDNEQFF	TGTGCCAGCAGGAATGACCAGGGGAGTTGTGACAATGAGCAGTTCTTC
TRBV6-4	TRBJ1-2	NA	14	NA	CASTKNPRSGGYTF	TGTGCCAGCACTAAGAACCCCAGATCGGGGGGCTACACCTTC